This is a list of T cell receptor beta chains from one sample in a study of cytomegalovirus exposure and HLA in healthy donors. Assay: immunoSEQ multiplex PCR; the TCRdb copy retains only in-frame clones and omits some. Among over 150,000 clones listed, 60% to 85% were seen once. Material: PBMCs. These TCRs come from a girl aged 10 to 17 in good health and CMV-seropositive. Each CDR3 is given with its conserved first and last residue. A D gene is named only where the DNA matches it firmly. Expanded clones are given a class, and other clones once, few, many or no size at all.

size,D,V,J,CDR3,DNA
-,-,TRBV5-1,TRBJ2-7,CASSLKRESYEQYF,TGCGCCAGCAGCTTGAAACGGGAGTCCTACGAGCAGTACTTC
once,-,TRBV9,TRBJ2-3,CASSVMTEDTQYF,TGTGCCAGCAGCGTTATGACAGAAGATACGCAGTATTTT
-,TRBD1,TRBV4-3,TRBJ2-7,CASSHEPGTGAYEQYF,TGCGCCAGCAGCCATGAACCCGGGACAGGGGCCTACGAGCAGTACTTC
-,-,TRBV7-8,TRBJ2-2,CASSLDEQNTGELFF,TGTGCCAGCAGCTTAGATGAGCAAAACACCGGGGAGCTGTTTTTT
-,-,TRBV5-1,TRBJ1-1,CASSLVGGITEAFF,TGCGCCAGCAGCTTGGTTGGGGGCATCACTGAAGCTTTCTTT
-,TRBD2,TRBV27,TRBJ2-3,CASSPLAGGTDTQYF,TGTGCCAGCAGCCCACTAGCGGGGGGCACAGATACGCAGTATTTT
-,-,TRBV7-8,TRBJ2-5,CASSPDYIQETQYF,TGTGCCAGCAGCCCTGACTACATCCAAGAGACCCAGTACTTC
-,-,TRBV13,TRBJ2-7,CASSLASYEQYF,TGTGCCAGCAGCTTGGCTTCCTACGAGCAGTACTTC
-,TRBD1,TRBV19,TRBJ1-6,CASKGQGYSPLHF,TGTGCCAGTAAGGGACAGGGTTACTCACCCCTCCACTTT
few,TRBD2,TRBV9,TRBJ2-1,CASSYPGASGYNEQFF,TGTGCCAGCAGCTACCCCGGGGCTAGCGGATACAATGAGCAGTTCTTC
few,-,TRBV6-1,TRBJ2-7,CASTGVHPYYEQYF,TGTGCCAGCACGGGGGTACACCCCTACTACGAGCAGTACTTC